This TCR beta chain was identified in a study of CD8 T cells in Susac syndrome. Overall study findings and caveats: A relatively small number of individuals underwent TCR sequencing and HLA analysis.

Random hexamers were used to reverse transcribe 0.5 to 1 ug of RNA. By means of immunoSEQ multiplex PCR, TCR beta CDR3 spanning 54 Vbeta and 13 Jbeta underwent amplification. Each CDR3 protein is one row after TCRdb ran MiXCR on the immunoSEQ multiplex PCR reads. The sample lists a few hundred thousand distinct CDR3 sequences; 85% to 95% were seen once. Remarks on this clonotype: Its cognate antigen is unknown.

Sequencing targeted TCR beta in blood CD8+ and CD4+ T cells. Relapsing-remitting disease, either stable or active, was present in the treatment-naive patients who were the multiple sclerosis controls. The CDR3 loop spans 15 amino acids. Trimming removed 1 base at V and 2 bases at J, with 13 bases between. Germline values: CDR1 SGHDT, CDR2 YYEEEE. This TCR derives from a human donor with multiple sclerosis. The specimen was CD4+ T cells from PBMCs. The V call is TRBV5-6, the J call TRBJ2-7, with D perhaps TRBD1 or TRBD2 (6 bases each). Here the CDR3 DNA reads TGTGCCAGCAGCTTGTTGACAGGAGGGCCCTACGAGCAGTACGTC. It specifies CASSLLTGGPYEQYV.